The clone carrying this T cell receptor (beta chain) occurred a few times. Primers used in a second PCR of about 7 to 11 cycles were a sample-barcoded 5' primer and a J-beta primer mix. TCRdb reprocessed the 5' RACE reads with MiXCR, giving one entry per CDR3 protein. The data show 1.2 million to 1.5 million distinct CDR3 sequences, around 55% seen once. These data come from a study of blood T cells in healthy people across ages. CDR3 length: 13 residues. The J gene is TRBJ2-7, the V gene TRBV21-1. TRBV21-1 is annotated as a pseudogene. This receptor was identified in a man between 18 and 29 years old in good health. The sample taken for sequencing was blood. For the CDR3, the DNA is TGTGCCAGCAGCAAAGGGTGGCCCGACGAGCAGTACTTC. Encoded protein: CASSKGWPDEQYF.